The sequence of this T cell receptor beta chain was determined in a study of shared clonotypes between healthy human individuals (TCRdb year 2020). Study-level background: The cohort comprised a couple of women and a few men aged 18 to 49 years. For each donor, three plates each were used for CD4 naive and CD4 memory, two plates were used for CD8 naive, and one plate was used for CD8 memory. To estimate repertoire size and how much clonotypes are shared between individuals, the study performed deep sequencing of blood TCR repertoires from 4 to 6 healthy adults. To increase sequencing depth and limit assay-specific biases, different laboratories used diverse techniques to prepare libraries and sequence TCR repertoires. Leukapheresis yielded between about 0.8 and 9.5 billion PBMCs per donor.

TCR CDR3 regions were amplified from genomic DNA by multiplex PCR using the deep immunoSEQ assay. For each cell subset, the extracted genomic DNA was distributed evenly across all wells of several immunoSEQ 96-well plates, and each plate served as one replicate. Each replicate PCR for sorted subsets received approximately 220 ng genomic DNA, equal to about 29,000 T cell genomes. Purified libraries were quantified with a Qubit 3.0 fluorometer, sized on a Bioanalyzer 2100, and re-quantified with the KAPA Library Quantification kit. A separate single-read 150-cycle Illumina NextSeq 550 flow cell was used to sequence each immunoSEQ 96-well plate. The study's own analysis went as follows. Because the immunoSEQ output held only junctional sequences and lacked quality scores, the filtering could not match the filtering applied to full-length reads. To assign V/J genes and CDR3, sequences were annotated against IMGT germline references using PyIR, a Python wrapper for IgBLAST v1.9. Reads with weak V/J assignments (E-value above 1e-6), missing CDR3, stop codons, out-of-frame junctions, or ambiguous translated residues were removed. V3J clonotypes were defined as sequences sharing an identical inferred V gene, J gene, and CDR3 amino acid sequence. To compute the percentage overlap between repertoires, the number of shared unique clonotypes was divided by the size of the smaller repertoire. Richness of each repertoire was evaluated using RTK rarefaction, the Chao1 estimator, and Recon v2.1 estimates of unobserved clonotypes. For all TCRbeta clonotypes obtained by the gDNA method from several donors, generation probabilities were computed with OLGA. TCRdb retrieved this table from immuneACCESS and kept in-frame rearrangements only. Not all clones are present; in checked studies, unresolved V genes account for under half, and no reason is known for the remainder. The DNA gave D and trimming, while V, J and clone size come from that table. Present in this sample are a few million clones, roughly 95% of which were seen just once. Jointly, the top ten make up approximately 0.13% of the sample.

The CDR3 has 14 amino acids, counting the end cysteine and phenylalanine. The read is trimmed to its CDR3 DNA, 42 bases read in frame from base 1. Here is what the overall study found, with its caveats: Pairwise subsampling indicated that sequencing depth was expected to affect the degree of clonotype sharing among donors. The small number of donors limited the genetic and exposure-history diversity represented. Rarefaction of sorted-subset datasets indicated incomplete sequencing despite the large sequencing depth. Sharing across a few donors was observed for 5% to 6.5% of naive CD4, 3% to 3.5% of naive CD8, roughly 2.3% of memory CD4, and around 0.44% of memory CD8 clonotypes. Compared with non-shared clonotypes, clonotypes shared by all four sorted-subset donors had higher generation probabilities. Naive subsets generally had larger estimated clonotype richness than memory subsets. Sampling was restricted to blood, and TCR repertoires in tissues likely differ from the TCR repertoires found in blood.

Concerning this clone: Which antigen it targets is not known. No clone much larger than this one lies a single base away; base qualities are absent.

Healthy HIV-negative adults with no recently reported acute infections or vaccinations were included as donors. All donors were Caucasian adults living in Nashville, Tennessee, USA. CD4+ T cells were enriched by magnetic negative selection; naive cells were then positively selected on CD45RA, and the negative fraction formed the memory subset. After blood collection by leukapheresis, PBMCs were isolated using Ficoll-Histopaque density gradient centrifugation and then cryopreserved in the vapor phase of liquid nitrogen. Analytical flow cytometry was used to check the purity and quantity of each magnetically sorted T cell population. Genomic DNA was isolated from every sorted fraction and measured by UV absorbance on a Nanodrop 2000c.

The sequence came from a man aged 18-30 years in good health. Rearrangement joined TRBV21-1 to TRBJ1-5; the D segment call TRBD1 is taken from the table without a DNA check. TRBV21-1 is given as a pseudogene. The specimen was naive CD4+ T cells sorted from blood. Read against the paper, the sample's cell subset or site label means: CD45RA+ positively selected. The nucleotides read TGTGCCAGCAGCAAAGGGGCAGGGGATCAGCCCCAGCATTTT. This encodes CASSKGAGDQPQHF.